Sequencing of this T cell receptor (beta chain) was carried out in a study of graft-versus-host responses after intestinal transplantation. The graft tissue was processed, and this released both intraepithelial and lamina propria lymphocytes. CDR1 SNHLY and CDR2 FYNNEI come from the germline V gene. The V end was cut by 1 base, the J end by 2 bases, with 18 bases between. This CDR3 comprises 18 residues. Data came from immunoSEQ multiplex PCR; TCRdb stores just in-frame clones and leaves some out. The sample has 50,000 to 75,000 clones, about 89% seen once. The receptor was isolated from a human patient who received an intestinal transplant, so some T cells may come from the graft donor. The sequenced sample was ileum tissue, obtained roughly 390 days after transplant. The V and J genes are TRBV2 and TRBJ1-5, with D perhaps TRBD1 (5 bases). In DNA form, the CDR3 reads TGTGCCAGCAGTGAAGACGAGTGGGGGGGGAAGGGCAATCAGCCCCAGCATTTT. This codes for CASSEDEWGGKGNQPQHF.